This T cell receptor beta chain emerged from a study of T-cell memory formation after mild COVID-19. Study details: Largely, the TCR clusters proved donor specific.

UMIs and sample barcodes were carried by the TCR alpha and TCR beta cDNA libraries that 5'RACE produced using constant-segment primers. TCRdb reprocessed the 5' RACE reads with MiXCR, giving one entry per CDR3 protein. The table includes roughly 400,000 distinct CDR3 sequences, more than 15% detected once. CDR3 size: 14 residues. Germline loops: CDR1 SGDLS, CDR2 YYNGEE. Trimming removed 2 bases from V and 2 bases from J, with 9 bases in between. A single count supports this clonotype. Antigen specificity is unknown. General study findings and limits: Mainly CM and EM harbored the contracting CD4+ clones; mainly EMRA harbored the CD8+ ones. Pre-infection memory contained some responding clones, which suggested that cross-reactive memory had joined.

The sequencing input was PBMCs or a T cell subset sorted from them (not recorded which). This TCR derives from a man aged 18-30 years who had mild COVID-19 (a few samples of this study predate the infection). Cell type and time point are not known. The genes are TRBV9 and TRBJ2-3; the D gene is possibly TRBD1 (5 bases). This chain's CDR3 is CASSVRQITDTQYF. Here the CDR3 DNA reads TGTGCCAGCAGCGTCCGACAGATCACAGATACGCAGTATTTT.